Listed below are T cell receptor beta chains from one sample, sequenced in a study of T-cell reconstitution after alpha-beta-depleted transplantation in children. A single record per CDR3 protein comes from TCRdb applying MiXCR to the PCR reads. The sample holds hundreds of thousands of distinct CDR3 sequences; approximately 15% are singletons and the top ten take 0.9% to 1.2%. The specimen was PBMCs from the stem cell graft donor, collected from the stem cell graft. These receptors were taken from a human donor who donated a stem cell graft to a child with acute myeloid leukemia. Each CDR3 is given with its conserved first and last residue. The D gene is left open where the match is weak. Part of the rows lack a size; the others show once, few, many or a class for expanded clones.

-	TRBV6-2/TRBV6-3	TRBJ2-2	-	TGTGCCAGCAGTTATGACAGGACGGGACTAATCATCACCGGGGAGCTGTTTTTT	CASSYDRTGLIITGELFF
TRBD2	TRBV20-1	TRBJ2-2	few	TGCAGTGCTGGGAAATCTCGGACTAGCGGGGTGGCCACCGGGGAGCTGTTTTTT	CSAGKSRTSGVATGELFF
TRBD2	TRBV28	TRBJ2-1	few	TGTGCCAGCACCTTATTAGCGGGGGGTCTCAATGAGCAGTTCTTC	CASTLLAGGLNEQFF
TRBD2	TRBV5-5	TRBJ2-3	-	TGTGCCAGCAGCCCACTAGCGGGGGCGGGGGATACGCAGTATTTT	CASSPLAGAGDTQYF
-	TRBV6-2/TRBV6-3	TRBJ2-3	few	TGTGCCAGCAACCCGGGGGTCCTCGGAACAGATACGCAGTATTTT	CASNPGVLGTDTQYF
-	TRBV5-6	TRBJ2-5	-	TGTGCCAGCAGCCGGGGAGGTCCCCAAGAGACCCAGTACTTC	CASSRGGPQETQYF
-	TRBV6-1	TRBJ1-6	few	TGTGCCAGCGGGGCCCGGTCCTATAATTCACCCCTCCACTTT	CASGARSYNSPLHF
-	TRBV6-1	TRBJ2-1	many	TGTGCCAGCAATGAGGCCTCCTACAATGAGCAGTTCTTC	CASNEASYNEQFF
-	TRBV12-2	TRBJ2-7	few	TGTGCAAGTCGCTTAGGGGACAGTTACTACGAGCAGTACTTC	CASRLGDSYYEQYF
-	TRBV7-9	TRBJ2-7	-	TGTGCCAGCAGCTTACCGCTACCCTACGAGCAGTACTTC	CASSLPLPYEQYF
-	TRBV20-1	TRBJ2-1	many	TGCAGTGCTAGAGATTCCCGGGCCTACAATGAGCAGTTCTTC	CSARDSRAYNEQFF
TRBD2	TRBV3-1	TRBJ2-3	-	TGTGCCAGCAGCCAAGATCCTAGCGGGGGAACTACAGATACGCAGTATTTT	CASSQDPSGGTTDTQYF
-	TRBV7-2	TRBJ1-1	-	TGTGCCAGCAATCCGTGGAGGGGAAACACTGAAGCTTTCTTT	CASNPWRGNTEAFF
-	TRBV7-2	TRBJ2-2	many	TGTGCCAGCAGCTTAGCCCTGGTCACCGGGGAGCTGTTTTTT	CASSLALVTGELFF